Listed here is a single T cell receptor beta chain. Per the germline V gene, CDR1 is SGHRS and CDR2 is YFSETQ. V shed 4 bases and J 2 bases; nucleotides not matched to a gene: 2. The CDR3 has 14 amino acids. Method: immunoSEQ multiplex PCR; TCRdb's copy keeps in-frame clones and lacks some. The table has approximately 140,000 clones, around nine tenths seen once. These data belong to a study of blood T cell repertoires in COVID-19. Study overall: T cells, B-cell-depleted T cells, or PBMCs provided the cDNA or gDNA that served as material.

Material: peripheral blood. This clonotype originated in a woman in her thirties or forties with acute or convalescent COVID-19. This chain joins TRBV5-1 and TRBJ1-5; 8 bases match TRBD1. The CDR3 loop is CASSLTGGNQPQHF. The CDR3 DNA sequence: TGCGCCAGCAGCCTGACAGGGGGCAATCAGCCCCAGCATTTT.